The 25 T cell receptor beta chains in this list originate from one sample, sequenced in a study of blood T cell repertoires in COVID-19. Repertoires were generated with immunoSEQ multiplex PCR, while TCRdb's copy carries only in-frame clones and drops some. The sample includes 55,000 to 75,000 clones, roughly 80% of them seen just once. Material for sequencing was peripheral blood. These receptors originate from an older man with active COVID-19.

The rearrangement links TRBV4-3 to TRBJ2-3; TRBD2 might be the D (6 bases). The CDR3 has 16 residues. V shed 0 bases and J shed 5 bases, with 15 bases lying between them. The germline CDR1 and CDR2 sequences are LGHNA and YSLEER. This chain's CDR3 is CASSQEKGGGVDTQYF. For the CDR3, the DNA is TGCGCCAGCAGCCAAGAAAAGGGAGGCGGGGTAGATACGCAGTATTTT.

The rearrangement joins TRBV25-1 to TRBJ2-6, with TRBD2 as a possible D gene (6 bases). The CDR3 contains 15 residues. Germline CDR1 and CDR2: MGHDK and SYGVNS. Between the trimmed V and J ends, which lost 5 bases and 2 bases, there was a span of 10 bases. The CDR3 region has the DNA TGTGCCAGCAGTAGGAGGGGAGCTGGGGCCAACGTCCTGACTTTC. This translates into CASSRRGAGANVLTF.

The genes are TRBV5-1 and TRBJ2-5, with TRBD1 matching over 8 bases. The J segment lost 1 base and the V segment lost 4 bases, leaving 3 bases of the junction unmatched. Germline CDR1 is SGHRS and CDR2 is YFSETQ. There are 14 residues in the CDR3. The CDR3 DNA reads TGCGCCAGCAGCCCCGGGACAGGCCAAGAGACCCAGTACTTC. Its protein product is CASSPGTGQETQYF.

This clone was seen only once. V is TRBV7-3 and J is TRBJ2-1; 7 bases are shared with TRBD2. Germline trimming cut 3 bases from V and 5 bases from J; bases unmatched to any gene: 25. The CDR3 runs 21 residues. Germline values: CDR1 SGHTA, CDR2 FQGTGA. CDR3 in amino acids: CASSFRSRQDPLAGENNEQFF. Here the CDR3 DNA reads TGTGCCAGCAGCTTCCGGAGCCGTCAAGATCCTTTAGCGGGTGAGAACAATGAGCAGTTCTTC.

This clone was detected a few times. The chain is built from TRBV7-8 and TRBJ1-1; the D is unclear. CDR1 SGHVS and CDR2 FQNEAQ come from the germline V gene. Trimming took 7 bases from V and 0 from J, leaving 15 bases between them. CDR3 size: 15 residues. The CDR3 bases are TGTGCCAGCACTTCCCAGGAGGGTATGAACACTGAAGCTTTCTTT. The encoded protein is CASTSQEGMNTEAFF.

A few counts support this clone. This chain links TRBV27 with TRBJ1-4; 8 bases fit TRBD1. CDR3 length equals 13 residues. Germline V gene data show CDR1 as MNHEY and CDR2 as SMNVEV (reference sequence). V lost 6 bases and J lost 8; bases outside the gene matches: 5. The CDR3 protein is CASRDRAYEKLFF. The CDR3 bases are TGTGCCAGCAGGGACAGGGCTTACGAAAAACTGTTTTTT.

This clone was found a few times. V usage is TRBV29-1 and J usage is TRBJ2-3; 9 positions agree with TRBD1. Looked up from germline, CDR1 is SQVTM and CDR2 is ANQGSEA. Unmatched junction bases numbered 8, after V lost 8 bases and J lost 2 bases. CDR3 size: 14 residues. CDR3 coding DNA: TGCAGCATTAGGACAGGGGCTTCCACAGATACGCAGTATTTT. Translated: CSIRTGASTDTQYF.

This clone was recorded only once. This chain links TRBV15 with TRBJ2-7; D might be TRBD2 (5 bases). The CDR3 is 13 residues long. CDR1 is LNHNV, CDR2 YYDKDF, per germline (reference sequence). Trimming stripped 3 bases from V and 7 bases from J, with 13 bases between. This CDR3 is CATSSDLAGEQYF. The CDR3 DNA reads as TGTGCCACCAGCAGTGATCTAGCTGGAGAGCAGTACTTC.

This chain links TRBV25-1 with TRBJ2-5; 9 bases are shared with TRBD2. Trimming cost V 4 bases and J 1 base; bases outside gene matches: 4. CDR3 length: 15 residues. In germline, CDR1 is MGHDK, CDR2 SYGVNS. The CDR3 nucleotides are TGTGCCAGCAGTGCGGTAGCGGGGGCCCAAGAGACCCAGTACTTC. Amino acid sequence: CASSAVAGAQETQYF. The whole variable domain, remainder taken from reference TRBV25-1 and TRBJ2-5, is EADIYQTPRYLVIGTGKKITLECSQTMGHDKMYWYQQDPGMELHLIHYSYGVNSTEKGDLSSESTVSRIRTEHFPLTLESARPSHTSQYLCASSAVAGAQETQYFGPGTRLLVL.

There are a few counts of this clone. The chain has TRBV7-9 and TRBJ1-1, with TRBD1 as a possible D gene (5 bases). The CDR3 has 14 residues. Deletions cut 5 bases from V and 10 bases from J, with 20 bases between. Germline V gene sequence: CDR1 SEHNR, CDR2 FQNEAQ (reference sequence). This CDR3 reads CASSPPSGGLVAFF. The DNA for the CDR3 is TGTGCCAGCAGCCCGCCATCGGGGGGTTTAGTAGCTTTCTTT.

This sequence joins TRBV7-3 and TRBJ2-1, with TRBD2 identical over 12 bases. Trimming removed 5 bases from V and 6 bases from J; junction bases left unmatched: 5. The CDR3 sequence is 15 residues long. Germline values: CDR1 SGHTA, CDR2 FQGTGA. The CDR3 bases are TGTGCCAGCAGCGTAGGGACTAGCGGGTTCAATGAGCAGTTCTTC. It encodes CASSVGTSGFNEQFF.

The V and J genes are TRBV27 and TRBJ2-1; TRBD2 is a possible D gene (7 bases). Germline V gene lookup returns CDR1 MNHEY and CDR2 SMNVEV (reference sequence). The CDR3 covers 17 residues. The V end lost 2 bases, the J end lost 2 bases, and 16 bases lay between the germline ends. CDR3 residues: CASSLGPPGGPYNEQFF. The CDR3 bases are TGTGCCAGCAGTTTAGGCCCACCCGGGGGGCCCTACAATGAGCAGTTCTTC.

The chain uses TRBV6-5 and TRBJ1-5; D might be TRBD1 (5 bases). CDR1 and CDR2 (germline): MNHEY, SVGAGI. Between the trimmed V and J ends, which lost 0 bases and 1 base, there was a span of 7 bases. The CDR3 runs to 15 residues. CDR3 nucleotide sequence: TGTGCCAGCAGTTACTCGGCAGGGAGCAATCAGCCCCAGCATTTT. As protein: CASSYSAGSNQPQHF.

This clone was observed a few times. The chain is built from TRBV7-3 and TRBJ2-1; D is unclear. The V end was cut by 1 base, the J end by 6 bases, with 7 bases between. This CDR3 comprises 13 residues. Germline CDR1 and CDR2: SGHTA and FQGTGA. The CDR3 is CASSLRVPNEQFF. In nucleotides, the CDR3 is TGTGCCAGCAGCTTAAGAGTCCCCAATGAGCAGTTCTTC.

This clone has more than one count but fewer than ten. The chain joins TRBV19 to TRBJ1-5; D is undetermined. The CDR3 runs to 14 residues. V was pared by 4 bases and J by 2 bases, with 9 bases between. The germline V gene has CDR1 LNHDA and CDR2 SQIVND (reference sequence). CDR3 nucleotide sequence: TGTGCCAGTAGTAACCGGGAGGGCAATCAGCCCCAGCATTTT. It translates to CASSNREGNQPQHF.

This chain connects TRBV7-3 to TRBJ1-1, with 7 bases identical to TRBD1. CDR1 SGHTA and CDR2 FQGTGA come from the germline V gene. CDR3 length equals 13 residues. Losses at the gene ends were 2 bases for V and 8 bases for J; bases not matched to a gene: 5. The CDR3 loop is CASSLSTGSEAFF. The CDR3 nucleotides are TGTGCCAGCAGCTTATCGACAGGGTCAGAAGCTTTCTTT.

This chain uses TRBV19 with TRBJ2-4, with 9 nucleotides matching TRBD1. The V gene's germline CDR1 is LNHDA and CDR2 SQIVND (reference sequence). J gave up 3 bases and V 5 bases, and 8 bases lay outside the gene matches. There are 16 residues in the CDR3. The CDR3 DNA sequence: TGTGCCAGTAGTGGGGGACAGGGTGAGGGCAAAAACATTCAGTACTTC. Translation gives CASSGGQGEGKNIQYF.

This rearrangement joins TRBV10-3 to TRBJ2-1; tentatively, D is TRBD2 (6 bases). Germline V gene data show CDR1 as ENHRY and CDR2 as SYGVKD. The CDR3 is 15 residues long. V was pared by 4 bases and J by 0 bases, with 10 bases between. CDR3 bases: TGTGCCATCAGTGGGGGGGAAAACTCCTACAATGAGCAGTTCTTC. Translated: CAISGGENSYNEQFF.

This clone was observed a single time. The chain employs TRBV20-1 and TRBJ2-7; D not certain. The V and J ends lost 3 bases and 5 bases respectively, with 17 bases between them. The CDR3 runs to 14 residues. Per germline, CDR1 DFQATT and CDR2 SNEGSKA (reference sequence). CDR3 sequence reads: CSASIQTPGNEQYF. The CDR3 DNA follows: TGCAGTGCTAGTATACAGACCCCAGGTAACGAGCAGTACTTC.

The V and J genes are TRBV24-1 and TRBJ2-3; 8 nucleotides agree with TRBD1. The CDR3 is 15 residues long. Germline loops: CDR1 KGHDR, CDR2 SFDVKD. J lost 3 bases, V lost 4 bases, and 5 bases had no gene match. In nucleotides, the CDR3 is TGTGCCACCAGTGACGGTCAGGGGGCGACAGATACGCAGTATTTT. It yields the protein CATSDGQGATDTQYF.

Note on this clone: Compared with germline, one end of the junction differs, possibly owing to a read error. The genes are TRBV11-1 and TRBJ2-7; 10 bases match TRBD1. CDR3 length: 15 amino acids. In germline, CDR1 is SGHAT, CDR2 FQDESV (reference sequence). The CDR3 here is CASSPRGQGTHEQHF. CDR3 bases: TGTGCCAGCAGCCCACGGGGACAGGGGACACACGAGCAGCACTTC.

The chain links TRBV12-3 or TRBV12-4 to TRBJ2-3, with D unclear. Trimming took 8 bases from V and 0 from J, leaving 3 bases between them. The CDR3 consists of 11 residues. CDR3 DNA: TGTGCCAGCCTTAGCACAGATACGCAGTATTTT. Residues: CASLSTDTQYF.

The chain has TRBV7-2 and TRBJ2-7, with 11 bases matching TRBD2. Germline lookup yields CDR1 SGHTA and CDR2 FQGNSA. V trimming: 5 bases; J trimming: 2 bases; junction bases outside the gene matches: 2. The CDR3 totals 14 residues. CDR3: CASSPTSGTYEQYF. In DNA, the CDR3 is TGTGCCAGCAGCCCGACTAGCGGGACCTACGAGCAGTACTTC.

The V gene is TRBV3-1 (or the pseudogene TRBV3-2), the J gene TRBJ2-7; maybe TRBD2 (5 bases). V was pared by 4 bases and J by 2 bases, with 21 bases between. Germline V gene sequence: CDR1 LGHDT, CDR2 YNNKEL (reference sequence). The CDR3 covers 17 residues. In DNA form, the CDR3 reads TGTGCCAGCAGCCCCCTGGCGAGGGCTAGGAGTACCTACGAGCAGTACTTC. As protein: CASSPLARARSTYEQYF.

The J gene is TRBJ1-1, the V gene TRBV13, with 9 bases lining up with TRBD1. CDR3 length: 14 residues. V shed 6 bases, J shed 5 bases, and the junction held 7 bases outside the gene matches. Germline values: CDR1 PRHDT, CDR2 FYEKMQ (reference sequence). The CDR3 DNA follows: TGTGCCAGCAGATTACAGGGGGCTGGGACTGAAGCTTTCTTT. Translating it yields CASRLQGAGTEAFF. The full variable domain, in which reference TRBV13 and TRBJ1-1 provide the parts outside the CDR3, is AAGVIQSPRHLIKEKRETATLKCYPIPRHDTVYWYQQGPGQDPQFLISFYEKMQSDKGSIPDRFSAQQFSDYHSELNMSSLELGDSALYFCASRLQGAGTEAFFGQGTRLTVV.